Listed below are T cell receptor beta chains from one sample, sequenced in a study of follicular helper T cells after annual influenza vaccination. Sequencing was performed with immunoSEQ multiplex PCR; in TCRdb, only in-frame clones are kept and a portion is missing. The table shows 200 to 300 clones, with around 89% occurring only once. The starting material was CXCR5+ CD38+ circulating T follicular helper cells from blood, obtained on the day of influenza vaccination. The receptors derive from an adult who received the influenza vaccine. Each CDR3 is given with its conserved first and last residue. Each record gives: CDR3 length, V gene, CDR3 protein.

14 TRBV30 CALLAGGPWETQYF
16 TRBV28 CASSLVGDTAKNIQYF
17 TRBV5-5 CASSYSGTGTGTDTQYF
14 TRBV7-3 CASSFERSTDTQYF
13 TRBV11-2 CASSSANTGELFF
15 TRBV7-6 CASSRRQGREDTQYF
17 TRBV28 CASSFSPGQGSKNIQYF
14 TRBV11-2 CASSPDRSGGELFF
19 TRBV7-2 CASTLTHALGSSYNSPLHF
15 TRBV7-8 CASSLARGSYNEQFF
12 TRBV30 CAWSVGLGGYTF
13 TRBV7-3 CASSRDITGELFF